This T cell receptor beta chain derives from a study of blood T cell repertoires in COVID-19. TCRdb's copy holds only in-frame clones and misses some; the assay was immunoSEQ multiplex PCR. Of about 210,000 clones in the sample, 88% were seen once. V lost 4 bases and J lost 3; bases outside the gene matches: 10. The V gene's germline CDR1 is KGHSH and CDR2 LQKENI. CDR3 length: 17 amino acids. The V call is TRBV18, the J call TRBJ1-1, with TRBD1 matching 11 bases. Sequenced input: peripheral blood. This TCR was sampled from a man in his sixties or seventies with acute or convalescent COVID-19. Written as DNA, the CDR3 is TGTGCCAGCTCACTACTACACTCGGGACAGGGGGACACTGAAGCTTTCTTT. Translated: CASSLLHSGQGDTEAFF.